This T cell receptor (beta chain) was identified during a study of beta chain features in type 1 diabetes. Looking at the study overall: Examination covered approximately 100 million sorted cells spanning all samples.

V was trimmed by 0 bases and J by 2 bases, leaving 12 bases between them. Germline-derived CDR1 and CDR2 are GTSNPN and SVGIG (reference sequence). This CDR3 has 15 residues. Whole-study findings and limits: Patients with Type 1 diabetes showed moderately but significantly shorter TCRB CDR3s in all four CD4+ subsets.

On this clone: Its antigen remains unknown.

The study reverse transcribed the entire isolated RNA, so it sequenced expressed TCRB transcripts. TCRdb keeps only in-frame clones here, not all; method: immunoSEQ multiplex PCR. The sample shows under 150,000 clones, around 16% of them seen only once. The chain combines TRBV30 with TRBJ2-3; D possibly uses TRBD1 or TRBD2 (6 bases each). This TCR was sampled from a man younger than 35 with type 1 diabetes. Material: central memory CD4+ T cells from blood. The DNA for the CDR3 is TGTGCCTGGAGTGTATGGGGGGCTCTCACAGATACGCAGTATTTT. As protein: CAWSVWGALTDTQYF.